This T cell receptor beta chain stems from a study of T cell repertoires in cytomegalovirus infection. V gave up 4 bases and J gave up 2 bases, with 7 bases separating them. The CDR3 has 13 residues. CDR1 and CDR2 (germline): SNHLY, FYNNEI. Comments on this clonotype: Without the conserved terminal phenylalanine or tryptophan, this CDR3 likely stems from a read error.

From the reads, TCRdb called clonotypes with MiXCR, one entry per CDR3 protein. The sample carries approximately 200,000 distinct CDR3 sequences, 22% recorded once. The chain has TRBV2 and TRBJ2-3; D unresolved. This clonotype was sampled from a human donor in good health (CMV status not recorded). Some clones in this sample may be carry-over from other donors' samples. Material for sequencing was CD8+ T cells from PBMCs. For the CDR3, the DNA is TGTGCCAGCAGTGTCCTGATCACAGATACGCAGTATTAT. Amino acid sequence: CASSVLITDTQYY.